A single sample is the source of the 29 T cell receptor beta chains below, sequenced in a study of T cell repertoires in cytomegalovirus infection. What these receptors recognize is not known. Using its own MiXCR run on the reads, TCRdb lists one record per CDR3 protein. The sample lists around 300,000 distinct CDR3 sequences, less than 25% occurring once. The sequencing used cultured PBMCs, collected from culture after CMV antigen stimulation. The receptors here all came from a human donor in good health (CMV status not recorded). Some clones in this sample may be carry-over from other donors' samples.

This clonotype has a count of ten or more. The rearrangement joins TRBV20-1 to TRBJ2-1; D unclear. Germline CDR1 is DFQATT and CDR2 is SNEGSKA (reference sequence). The length of the CDR3 is 11 residues. Trimming shortened V by 2 bases and J by 10 bases, and 9 bases separated the two germline ends. Written as DNA, the CDR3 is TGCAGTGCTAGACCCGCTGGGGAGCAGTTCTTC. As protein: CSARPAGEQFF.

This clonotype has just a few counts. The gene calls are TRBV19 and TRBJ1-1; D gene unclear. The CDR3 is 13 residues long. V was cut by 2 bases and J by 7 bases, with 11 bases left in between. Per the germline V gene, CDR1 is LNHDA and CDR2 is SQIVND (reference sequence). The CDR3 nucleotides read TGTGCCAGTAGTATATCGGCACACCATGAAGCTTTCTTT. Protein product: CASSISAHHEAFF.

This chain uses TRBV7-2 with TRBJ2-1, with 7 bases lining up with TRBD2. Losses at the gene ends were 8 bases for V and 8 bases for J; bases not matched to a gene: 15. CDR1 is SGHTA, CDR2 FQGNSA, per germline. The CDR3 has 15 amino acids. The CDR3 here is CASLVQGHREDEQFF. CDR3 coding DNA: TGTGCCAGCCTGGTCCAGGGCCATCGGGAGGATGAGCAGTTCTTC.

V is TRBV7-9 and J is TRBJ1-1; D possibly corresponds to TRBD1 (5 bases). V gave up 3 bases and J gave up 5 bases, with 13 bases separating them. There are 14 residues in the CDR3. In germline, CDR1 is SEHNR, CDR2 FQNEAQ (reference sequence). The CDR3 is CASSFSAGRTEAFF. The CDR3 bases are TGTGCCAGCAGCTTTTCGGCAGGGAGAACTGAAGCTTTCTTT.

This clonotype came up a few times. The chain has TRBV11-2 and TRBJ2-3, with 8 bases that match TRBD1. Looked up from germline, CDR1 is SGHAT and CDR2 is FQNNGV. This CDR3 is built from 15 residues. V shed 5 bases, J shed 6 bases, and the junction held 10 bases outside the gene matches. The CDR3 sequence: CASSEVSGGADTQYF. For the CDR3, the DNA is TGTGCCAGCAGCGAAGTATCAGGGGGCGCGGATACGCAGTATTTT.

J is TRBJ2-1 and V is TRBV30, with 13 bases identical to TRBD2. From germline, CDR1 is GTSNPN and CDR2 SVGIG (reference sequence). J lost 4 bases, V lost 0 bases, and 12 bases had no gene match. This CDR3 has 19 amino acids. Written as DNA, the CDR3 is TGTGCCTGGAGTGTATGGACTAGCGGGAGAGCACCTTCTTACAATGAGCAGTTCTTC. Protein: CAWSVWTSGRAPSYNEQFF.

This clonotype was detected many times. The V and J genes are TRBV24-1 and TRBJ1-1; D unclear. V shed 4 bases and J shed 6 bases, with 14 bases lying between them. Germline lookup yields CDR1 KGHDR and CDR2 SFDVKD. The CDR3 totals 14 residues. For the CDR3, the DNA is TGTGCCACCAGTGACCGGGTGATAGGCGCTGAAGCTTTCTTT. This codes for CATSDRVIGAEAFF.

This clonotype was found once. The J gene is TRBJ2-4, the V gene TRBV2; no reliable D call. V was clipped by 7 bases and J by 7 bases, with 14 bases between them. Germline V gives CDR1 SNHLY, CDR2 FYNNEI. This CDR3 contains 13 residues. CDR3 coding DNA: TGTGCCAGCACATCAGCATTTCGGAACATTCAGTACTTC. Protein: CASTSAFRNIQYF.

The V gene is TRBV4-3, the J gene TRBJ2-1; 10 bases match TRBD2. The CDR3 loop spans 18 amino acids. V was pared by 4 bases and J by 6 bases, with 15 bases of the junction left unmatched. Per germline, CDR1 LGHNA and CDR2 YSLEER. CDR3 nucleotide sequence: TGCGCCAGCAGCCTCACGGGGGCTAGCGGGAGTGGAGGCAATGAGCAGTTCTTC. Translating gives CASSLTGASGSGGNEQFF.

J is TRBJ1-1 and V is TRBV11-2; the D gene is possibly TRBD1 (6 bases). From germline, CDR1 is SGHAT and CDR2 FQNNGV. V lost 3 bases and J 0 bases, leaving 17 bases between the germline ends. This CDR3 comprises 17 residues. The CDR3 protein is CASSLRGQNLMNTEAFF. In DNA, the CDR3 is TGTGCCAGCAGCTTGCGCGGACAGAACCTCATGAACACTGAAGCTTTCTTT.

The sample holds a few counts of this clonotype. The chain employs TRBV20-1 and TRBJ1-2; D uncertain. This CDR3 comprises 14 residues. Germline V lookup: CDR1 DFQATT, CDR2 SNEGSKA (reference sequence). The V and J ends lost 6 bases and 2 bases respectively, with 16 bases between them. The CDR3 nucleotides are TGCAGTGCGATTGCATTTGCCGCAAACTATGGCTACACCTTC. The encoded protein is CSAIAFAANYGYTF.

The genes are TRBV28 and TRBJ1-4; D not certain. The V and J ends lost 10 bases and 5 bases respectively, with 17 bases between them. The CDR3 is made up of 14 amino acids. Germline V gene data show CDR1 as MDHEN and CDR2 as SYDVKM. In nucleotides, the CDR3 is TGTGCCACCTCCGAACCGGCGAGAAATGAAAAACTGTTTTTT. As protein: CATSEPARNEKLFF.

The sample holds a few counts of this clonotype. V and J are TRBV12-3 or TRBV12-4 and TRBJ2-3, with 12 bases fitting TRBD2. The CDR3 totals 15 residues. The J segment lost 3 bases and the V segment lost 6 bases, leaving 4 bases of the junction unmatched. This CDR3 is CASRDGTSGTDTQYF. CDR3 nucleotides: TGTGCCAGCAGGGACGGGACTAGCGGGACAGATACGCAGTATTTT.

This clonotype was detected a few times. This chain links TRBV4-1 with TRBJ1-1, with D hard to call. Germline V gives CDR1 MGHRA, CDR2 YSYEKL. The CDR3 totals 14 residues. Trimming cost V 4 bases and J 1 base, with 10 bases left between them. The CDR3 DNA sequence: TGCGCCAGCAGCCCGAAATCGGGGAACACTGAAGCTTTCTTT. It encodes CASSPKSGNTEAFF.

The table lists this clonotype with many counts. The chain employs TRBV7-2 and TRBJ1-2; the D is unclear. From germline, CDR1 is SGHTA and CDR2 FQGNSA. Trimming removed 4 bases at V and 4 bases at J, with 7 bases between. The CDR3 has 12 amino acids. The CDR3 sequence: CASSSNTYGYTF. The CDR3 DNA is TGTGCCAGCAGCTCGAACACCTATGGCTACACCTTC.

This clonotype has a handful of counts. V gene TRBV19 combines with J gene TRBJ2-7; 7 bases align to TRBD1. V trimming: 4 bases; J trimming: 3 bases; junction bases outside the gene matches: 6. Germline loops: CDR1 LNHDA, CDR2 SQIVND (reference sequence). This CDR3 is built from 14 residues. CDR3 nucleotide sequence: TGTGCCAGTAGTAGGGCAGGGGGAATCTACGAGCAGTACTTC. As protein: CASSRAGGIYEQYF.

This clonotype has a handful of counts. V is TRBV27 and J is TRBJ2-6; D is undetermined. V lost 5 bases and J lost 4, with 9 bases in between. CDR1 and CDR2 (germline): MNHEY, SMNVEV (reference sequence). The CDR3 runs to 14 residues. CDR3 amino acids: CASSPRAGANVLTF. CDR3 DNA: TGTGCCAGCAGTCCTAGAGCAGGGGCCAACGTCCTGACTTTC.

This clonotype appeared many times. This sequence joins TRBV7-8 and TRBJ2-2; tentative D call: TRBD2 (5 bases). Germline-derived CDR1 and CDR2 are SGHVS and FQNEAQ. The germline V and J ends were trimmed by 0 bases and 4 bases, with 15 bases remaining between them. This CDR3 is 17 amino acids long. The CDR3 is CASSLARWEKVTGELFF. CDR3 sequence (DNA): TGTGCCAGCAGCTTAGCGCGGTGGGAGAAGGTCACCGGGGAGCTGTTTTTT. Drawing the rest from reference TRBV7-8 and TRBJ2-2, the complete variable domain is GAGVSQSPRYKVAKRGQDVALRCDPISGHVSLFWYQQALGQGPEFLTYFQNEAQLDKSGLPSDRFFAERPEGSVSTLKIQRTQQEDSAVYLCASSLARWEKVTGELFFGEGSRLTVL.

The gene calls are TRBV9 and TRBJ1-1; TRBD1 might be the D (6 bases). The V gene's germline CDR1 is SGDLS and CDR2 YYNGEE. The CDR3 sequence is 17 residues long. V lost 4 bases and J lost 0, with 19 bases in between. Written as DNA, the CDR3 is TGTGCCAGCAGCCAAGAGGGGGGGGTACAGATGAACACTGAAGCTTTCTTT. Encoded protein: CASSQEGGVQMNTEAFF.

This clonotype was recorded a few times. The chain joins TRBV10-3 to TRBJ1-1, with a tentative D call TRBD1 (5 bases). Germline values: CDR1 ENHRY, CDR2 SYGVKD. The CDR3 covers 13 residues. Deletions cut 6 bases from V and 1 base from J, with 9 bases between. The CDR3 coding sequence is TGTGCCATCAGCAGGGACCCGAACACTGAAGCTTTCTTT. Its translation is CAISRDPNTEAFF.

This clonotype was seen more than once but under ten times. The J gene is TRBJ2-7, the V gene TRBV11-1, with 11 bases fitting TRBD2. Germline V gene sequence: CDR1 SGHAT, CDR2 FQDESV (reference sequence). V dropped 3 bases and J dropped 5; count of bases not matched to a gene: 12. The CDR3 is 17 amino acids. Here the CDR3 reads CASSLTSGTFKGNEQYF. The CDR3 DNA reads as TGTGCCAGCAGCTTGACTAGCGGGACGTTTAAGGGCAACGAGCAGTACTTC.

This clonotype was seen at least ten times. This chain links TRBV12-3 or TRBV12-4 with TRBJ1-5; 7 nucleotides line up with TRBD1. V shed 6 bases, J shed 3 bases, and the junction held 2 bases outside the gene matches. The CDR3 loop spans 13 amino acids. CDR3 nucleotides: TGTGCCAGCAGAGGGACAGTCAATCAGCCCCAGCATTTT. Translated, it gives CASRGTVNQPQHF.

Concerning this clonotype: This may stem from a read error, because a much larger clone lies one nucleotide away. The chain joins TRBV7-9 to TRBJ2-1; D is unresolved. CDR1 and CDR2 from the germline V gene are SEHNR and FQNEAQ (reference sequence). The CDR3 extends over 12 amino acids. In DNA, the CDR3 is TGTGCCAGCAACTTAAGGGTATTCGGGCAGTTCTTC. Its translation is CASNLRVFGQFF.

The V gene is TRBV20-1, the J gene TRBJ1-6, with 7 bases identical to TRBD1. The CDR3 extends over 17 amino acids. The ends lost 3 bases at V and 4 bases at J; junction bases unmatched: 12. From germline, CDR1 is DFQATT and CDR2 SNEGSKA (reference sequence). The CDR3 loop reads CSASRFRDRGYNSPLHF. CDR3 coding DNA: TGCAGTGCTAGCAGATTTAGGGACAGAGGTTATAATTCACCCCTCCACTTT.

This clonotype was counted between two and nine times. This chain connects TRBV20-1 to TRBJ2-7; D uncertain. The CDR3 sequence is 12 residues long. Trimming removed 8 bases at V and 1 base at J, with 12 bases between. Germline V CDR1 and CDR2: DFQATT, SNEGSKA (reference sequence). Written as DNA, the CDR3 is TGCAGTCCTGCACAGTATTCCTACGAGCAGTACTTC. This sequence encodes CSPAQYSYEQYF.

This chain uses TRBV7-9 with TRBJ2-4, with 9 bases that match TRBD1. The ends lost 0 bases at V and 1 base at J; junction bases unmatched: 4. The CDR3 loop spans 17 amino acids. Germline V gene sequence: CDR1 SEHNR, CDR2 FQNEAQ (reference sequence). CDR3 nucleotides: TGTGCCAGCAGCTTAGCTAGACAGGGGGGTGCCAAAAACATTCAGTACTTC. As protein: CASSLARQGGAKNIQYF.

This clonotype was picked up many times. The V and J genes are TRBV7-9 and TRBJ2-7, with 11 bases lining up with TRBD2. V shed 7 bases, J shed 6 bases, and the junction held 8 bases outside the gene matches. This CDR3 is 14 amino acids long. The germline CDR1 and CDR2 sequences are SEHNR and FQNEAQ (reference sequence). CDR3 coding DNA: TGTGCCAGCACAAAATTAGCGGGAGGGCCCGAGCAGTACTTC. Amino acids: CASTKLAGGPEQYF. Filled out from reference TRBV7-9 and TRBJ2-7, the complete variable domain reads DTGVSQNPRHKITKRGQNVTFRCDPISEHNRLYWYRQTLGQGPEFLTYFQNEAQLEKSRLLSDRFSAERPKGSFSTLEIQRTEQGDSAMYLCASTKLAGGPEQYFGPGTRLTVT.

This rearrangement joins TRBV12-3 or TRBV12-4 to TRBJ2-5; D not certain. The ends were cut back, 3 bases at V and 1 base at J, with 6 bases in the middle. The CDR3 runs 13 residues. The CDR3 sequence: CASSLSTQETQYF. Here the CDR3 DNA reads TGTGCCAGCAGTTTGAGCACCCAAGAGACCCAGTACTTC.

This clonotype has more than one count but fewer than ten. The chain has TRBV29-1 and TRBJ2-7; D possibly corresponds to TRBD1 (6 bases). The CDR3 spans 11 residues. V lost 4 bases and J lost 6, with 10 bases in between. Germline V gives CDR1 SQVTM, CDR2 ANQGSEA. CDR3 sequence reads: CSVARGSEQYF. In nucleotides, the CDR3 is TGCAGCGTTGCCAGGGGCAGCGAGCAGTACTTC.